The entry below gives a single T cell receptor (beta chain) sequence along with its context. The record originates from a study of blood T cells in healthy people across ages. CDR3 size: 13 residues. The germline gives CDR1 MNHEY, CDR2 SVGEGT. V lost 10 bases and J lost 2; bases outside the gene matches: 5. Combining a sample-barcoded 5' primer with a J-beta primer mix, a second PCR ran for roughly 7 to 12 cycles. Through a template-switch adaptor with 12 random nucleotides, each cDNA molecule received a tag. CDR3-containing paired-end reads numbered at least 2.5 million in each sample. Via MiXCR, TCRdb re-called the 5' RACE reads, giving one row per CDR3 protein. The profile shows 780,000 or so distinct CDR3 sequences, about 53% of them singletons.

Sequencing was carried out using blood. This TCR was sampled from an elderly man in good health. This chain links TRBV6-2 or TRBV6-3 with TRBJ2-5, with 9 bases identical to TRBD1. The CDR3: CATHRGLQETQYF. Here the CDR3 DNA reads TGTGCCACCCACAGGGGGCTACAAGAGACCCAGTACTTC.